Presented here are 15 T cell receptor beta chains from one specimen sequenced in a study of Graves' ophthalmopathy and Graves' hyperthyroidism. TCR beta CDR3 amplification used RNA transcripts. An initial RT-PCR round employing HTBI primers preceded a second-round multiplex PCR. TCRdb redid the calling of the multiplex PCR reads with MiXCR, one entry per CDR3 protein. The repertoire holds about 620,000 distinct CDR3 sequences, with approximately 21% as singletons. The sequenced material came from peripheral blood. These receptors were taken from a woman aged 18-29 years with stable Graves' hyperthyroidism. Some clones in this sample may be carry-over from other donors' samples.

The chain has TRBV28 and TRBJ1-2; 7 bases align to TRBD1. Trimming removed 4 bases from V and 13 bases from J; junction bases left unmatched: 12. Germline assignment: CDR1 MDHEN and CDR2 SYDVKM. The CDR3 covers 13 residues. CDR3 amino acids: CASSSPNRRGFTF. CDR3 nucleotides: TGTGCCAGCAGTTCTCCCAACCGCAGGGGGTTCACCTTC.

This clonotype showed up many times. The J gene is TRBJ2-5, the V gene TRBV9, with D unresolved. Germline V lookup: CDR1 SGDLS, CDR2 YYNGEE. Between the trimmed V and J ends, which lost 1 base and 5 bases, there was a span of 9 bases. The CDR3 totals 13 residues. This CDR3 is CASSVNLRETQYF. The CDR3 DNA reads as TGTGCCAGCAGCGTAAATCTGAGGGAGACCCAGTACTTC.

This clonotype was found many times. V gene TRBV28 combines with J gene TRBJ2-7, with 10 bases identical to TRBD1. V shed 3 bases and J 10 bases; nucleotides not matched to a gene: 12. Per germline, CDR1 MDHEN and CDR2 SYDVKM. This CDR3 region has 15 residues. CDR3 in DNA: TGTGCCAGCAGTTTTTCCTTGGACAGGGGGTTTGAACAGTACTTC. This sequence encodes CASSFSLDRGFEQYF.

This clonotype was observed at least ten times. This chain connects TRBV7-3 to TRBJ1-3; D ambiguous. Trimming removed 5 bases from V and 0 bases from J, with 20 bases in between. The CDR3 totals 18 residues. Looked up from germline, CDR1 is SGHTA and CDR2 is FQGTGA. CDR3 sequence: CASSHTTTRHRSGNTIYF. Here the CDR3 DNA reads TGTGCCAGCAGCCATACTACAACTAGACACCGCTCTGGAAACACCATATATTTT.

The chain couples TRBV20-1 to TRBJ1-2; D remains ambiguous. Per the germline V gene, CDR1 is DFQATT and CDR2 is SNEGSKA (reference sequence). The ends were cut back, 5 bases at V and 7 bases at J, with 14 bases in the middle. The CDR3 runs 12 residues. The CDR3 bases are TGCAGTGCTTCTTCCCGGATAACTGGCTACACCTTC. Translating it yields CSASSRITGYTF.

Turning to this clonotype: A much larger clone lies a single base off, so this may be a read error. The genes are TRBV7-9 and TRBJ2-7; possibly TRBD1 for D (5 bases). CDR1 is SEHNR, CDR2 FQNEAQ, per germline (reference sequence). CDR3 length: 13 residues. This CDR3 is CDSSLSGIHEQYF. CDR3 nucleotides: TGTGACAGCAGCTTATCAGGGATCCACGAGCAGTACTTC. Full variable domain (remainder filled in from reference TRBV7-9 and TRBJ2-7): DTGVSQNPRHKITKRGQNVTFRCDPISEHNRLYWYRQTLGQGPEFLTYFQNEAQLEKSRLLSDRFSAERPKGSFSTLEIQRTEQGDSAMYLCDSSLSGIHEQYFGPGTRLTVT.

This clonotype occurred once. This rearrangement joins TRBV3-1 to TRBJ1-2, with 8 positions matching TRBD1. This CDR3 has 17 amino acids. In germline, CDR1 is LGHDT, CDR2 YNNKEL (reference sequence). V dropped 0 bases and J dropped 4; count of bases not matched to a gene: 10. CDR3 loop: CASSQDSPGTGLYGYTF. CDR3 in DNA: TGTGCCAGCAGCCAAGATTCCCCCGGGACAGGACTCTATGGCTACACCTTC.

In its sample, this clonotype was seen many times. The chain has TRBV28 and TRBJ2-5; TRBD2 agrees at 7 bases. Germline CDR1 and CDR2: MDHEN and SYDVKM. The CDR3 has 15 amino acids. The junction had 6 bases not matched to a gene; V was cut back by 4 bases and J by 1 base. Written as DNA, the CDR3 is TGTGCCAGCAGTTCGGGGTCGGGGGGCCAAGAGACCCAGTACTTC. Translated: CASSSGSGGQETQYF.

This clonotype was counted at least ten times. The rearrangement joins TRBV11-2 to TRBJ1-2, with 10 bases aligning to TRBD1. V was clipped by 5 bases and J by 6 bases; unmatched bases: 12. Germline loops: CDR1 SGHAT, CDR2 FQNNGV. The CDR3 has 16 amino acids. CDR3 bases: TGTGCCAGCAGCCCCAGGTCGGGACAGGGGCAGCATGGCTACACCTTC. It codes for CASSPRSGQGQHGYTF.

There are many counts of this clonotype. The chain couples TRBV20-1 to TRBJ2-5; D is unresolved. V lost 0 bases, J lost 5 bases, and 7 bases lay in between. The CDR3 sequence is 12 residues long. Germline loops: CDR1 DFQATT, CDR2 SNEGSKA (reference sequence). CDR3 amino acids: CSAREMGETQYF. The CDR3 DNA reads as TGCAGTGCTAGAGAAATGGGGGAGACCCAGTACTTC.

V is TRBV20-1 and J is TRBJ1-5; a possible D gene is TRBD1 (6 bases). Germline CDR1 reads DFQATT; CDR2 reads SNEGSKA (reference sequence). The CDR3 runs 16 residues. Trimming shortened V by 2 bases and J by 1 base, and 15 bases separated the two germline ends. The CDR3 DNA follows: TGCAGTGCTAGAAGCGTGGACAGCGGGAGCAATCAGCCCCAGCATTTT. Residues: CSARSVDSGSNQPQHF.

This clonotype was seen a handful of times. One end of the junction fails to match germline, which may point to a read error. The J gene is TRBJ2-4, the V gene TRBV5-1, with a weak D call TRBD2 (5 bases). The CDR3 is 14 residues long. Looked up from germline, CDR1 is SGHRS and CDR2 is YFSETQ. CDR3 in amino acids: CASSLWTGLNIKYF. DNA of the CDR3: TGCGCCAGCAGCTTGTGGACGGGGTTGAACATTAAGTACTTC.

There are many counts of this clonotype. V usage is TRBV12-3 or TRBV12-4 and J usage is TRBJ1-1; TRBD1 matches 7 bases. The CDR3 is made up of 16 amino acids. V dropped 1 base and J dropped 11; count of bases not matched to a gene: 16. In DNA form, the CDR3 reads TGTGCCAGCAGTTTAGATCCCTTAGCAGGGGGGCGCACGGCTTTCTTT. This codes for CASSLDPLAGGRTAFF.

This clonotype was observed a few times. V is TRBV11-2 and J is TRBJ2-6; D gene unclear. Germline V gene data show CDR1 as SGHAT and CDR2 as FQNNGV. The V and J ends lost 2 bases and 2 bases respectively, with 7 bases between them. This CDR3 region has 15 residues. The CDR3 DNA reads TGTGCCAGCAGCTTACCAAGAACTGGGGCCAACGTCCTGACTTTC. Translating gives CASSLPRTGANVLTF.

The CDR3 sequence is CASSYRQGHGYTF. The CDR3 nucleotides are TGTGCCAGCAGCTACCGACAGGGACATGGCTACACCTTC. The chain employs TRBV7-8 and TRBJ1-2; TRBD1 matches at 7 bases. V gave up 4 bases and J gave up 6 bases; unmatched junction bases: 5. Germline loops: CDR1 SGHVS, CDR2 FQNEAQ. There are 13 residues in the CDR3.